The clone carrying this TCR beta chain was seen many times. This sample stems from a study of T cells in Graves' hyperthyroidism and ophthalmopathy. About the research overall: Upon initial diagnosis and before any treatment, peripheral blood was collected.

It was RNA transcripts that yielded the amplified TCR beta CDR3 regions. The TCR CDR3 first-round RT-PCR relied on the HTBI primer set. TCRdb re-derived calls from the multiplex PCR reads in MiXCR, one entry per CDR3 protein. The sample yields about 400,000 distinct CDR3 sequences, 14% to 15% seen once. The sequenced sample consisted of blood. The clonotype comes from a man younger than 30 with Graves' ophthalmopathy.

CDR3 loop: CASSQWTGTYEQYF. DNA of the CDR3: TGTGCCAGCAGCCAATGGACAGGCACCTACGAGCAGTACTTC. V is TRBV3-1 and J is TRBJ2-7, with 7 bases lining up with TRBD1. The V segment lost 2 bases and the J segment 2 bases; nucleotides outside the gene matches: 3. The germline V gene has CDR1 LGHDT and CDR2 YNNKEL (reference sequence). This CDR3 comprises 14 residues.